A selection of T cell receptor beta chains follows, all from one sample in a study of blood T cell repertoires in COVID-19. TCRdb keeps only in-frame clones here, not all; method: immunoSEQ multiplex PCR. The repertoire holds about 40,000 clones, with around 85% as singletons. What was sequenced was peripheral blood. The source is a man aged 50 or older with active COVID-19. Each CDR3 is given with its conserved first and last residue. The order of the fields is V gene, D gene, clone size, J gene, CDR3 DNA, CDR3 protein. D genes are given only for firm matches. Not every row has a clone size; where given, it reads once, few, many or a size class.

TRBV5-1	-	-	TRBJ2-1	TGCGCCAGCAGCTTGGGCGGGACAGCGTACAATGAGCAGTTCTTC	CASSLGGTAYNEQFF
TRBV27	-	-	TRBJ2-1	TGTGCCAGCAGTTTACTGGCGGGATCGCGTGATGAGCAGTTCTTC	CASSLLAGSRDEQFF
TRBV12-3/TRBV12-4	-	-	TRBJ2-1	TGTGCCAGCAGTTTAGGAGATAATGAGCAGTTCTTC	CASSLGDNEQFF
TRBV4-1	-	once	TRBJ2-2	TGCGCCAGCAGCAGCGGGTCTTTGAACACCGGGGAGCTGTTTTTT	CASSSGSLNTGELFF
TRBV27	TRBD1	few	TRBJ1-1	TGTGCCAGCAACGACAGGGGCACTGAAGCTTTCTTT	CASNDRGTEAFF
TRBV5-5	-	-	TRBJ2-7	TGTGCCAGCAGCAAAAATTCTCAGGTCTACGAGCAGTACTTC	CASSKNSQVYEQYF
TRBV10-3	TRBD2	-	TRBJ2-1	TGTGCCATCAGTGAATGGTATATGGCAGGACTAGCGGGAGGCACACTGTACAATGAGCAGTTCTTC	CAISEWYMAGLAGGTLYNEQFF
TRBV7-8	TRBD1	-	TRBJ2-7	TGTGCCAGCAGCGTGACAGGGAGTGCCTACGAGCAGTACTTC	CASSVTGSAYEQYF
TRBV7-2	TRBD2	once	TRBJ2-1	TGTGCCAGCAGCTTAACTAGCGGGAGTAGAAATGAGCAGTTCTTC	CASSLTSGSRNEQFF
TRBV19	TRBD1	few	TRBJ1-5	TGTGCCAGTAGTATCCAGACAGGGGGTAGCAATCAGCCCCAGCATTTT	CASSIQTGGSNQPQHF
TRBV5-1	-	-	TRBJ2-1	TGCGCCAGCAGCTTGACCCGGACTACCTCCTACAATGAGCAGTTCTTC	CASSLTRTTSYNEQFF
TRBV7-9	TRBD2	-	TRBJ2-1	TGTGCCAGCAGCTCAGGGACTAGCGGGAACAATGAGCAGTTCTTC	CASSSGTSGNNEQFF
TRBV7-3	-	few	TRBJ1-6	TGTGCCAGCAGCTTCGCGGTTGGTTCACCCCTCCACTTT	CASSFAVGSPLHF
TRBV3-1/TRBV3-2	TRBD2	-	TRBJ2-5	TGTGCCAGCAGCCAAGGCATACTAGCGGAGCAAGAGACCCAGTACTTC	CASSQGILAEQETQYF
TRBV7-2	-	-	TRBJ2-1	TGTGCCAGCAGCCTCGGGAGCGCCTCCTACAATGAGCAGTTCTTC	CASSLGSASYNEQFF
TRBV7-2	TRBD2	-	TRBJ2-7	TGTGCCAGCAGCTTAGGTTCGACTAGCGGGAGGTGGTACTTC	CASSLGSTSGRWYF
TRBV27	-	-	TRBJ2-5	TGTGCCAGCAGTTTAACGGGTCTCCCCCAAGAGACCCAGTACTTC	CASSLTGLPQETQYF
TRBV5-5	TRBD2	-	TRBJ2-3	TGTGCCAGCAGCGAAGAGCGGGGGGGCCTGACAGATACGCAGTATTTT	CASSEERGGLTDTQYF
TRBV7-2	TRBD1	-	TRBJ1-1	TGTGCCAGCAGCTTAAAAAGGGGGACAGTTGAAGCTTTCTTT	CASSLKRGTVEAFF
TRBV9	TRBD2	once	TRBJ2-7	TGTGCCAGCAGCGTAGGACCTAGCGGGGCCTACGAGCAGTACTTC	CASSVGPSGAYEQYF